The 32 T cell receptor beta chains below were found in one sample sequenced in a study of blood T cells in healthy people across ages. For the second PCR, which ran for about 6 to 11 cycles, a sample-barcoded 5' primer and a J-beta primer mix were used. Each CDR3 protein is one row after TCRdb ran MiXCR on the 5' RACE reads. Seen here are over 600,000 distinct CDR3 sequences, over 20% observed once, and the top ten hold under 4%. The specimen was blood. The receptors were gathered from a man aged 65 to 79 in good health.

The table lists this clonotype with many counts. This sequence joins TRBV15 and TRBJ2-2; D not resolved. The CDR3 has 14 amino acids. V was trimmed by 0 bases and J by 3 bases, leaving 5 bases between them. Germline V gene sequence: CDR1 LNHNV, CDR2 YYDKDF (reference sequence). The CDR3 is CATSRDLDTGELFF. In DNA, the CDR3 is TGTGCCACCAGCAGAGATCTGGACACCGGGGAGCTGTTTTTT.

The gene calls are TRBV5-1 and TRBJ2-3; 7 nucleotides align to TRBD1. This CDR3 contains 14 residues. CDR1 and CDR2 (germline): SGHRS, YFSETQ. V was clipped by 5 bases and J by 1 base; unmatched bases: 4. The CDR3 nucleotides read TGCGCCAGCAGTTGGGACAGACGCACAGATACGCAGTATTTT. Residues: CASSWDRRTDTQYF.

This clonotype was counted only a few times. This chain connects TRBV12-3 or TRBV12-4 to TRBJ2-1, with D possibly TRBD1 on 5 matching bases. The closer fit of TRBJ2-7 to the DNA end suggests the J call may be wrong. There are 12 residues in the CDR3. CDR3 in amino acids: CASSLDTDEQYF. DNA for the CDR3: TGTGCCAGCAGTTTGGACACAGACGAGCAGTACTTC.

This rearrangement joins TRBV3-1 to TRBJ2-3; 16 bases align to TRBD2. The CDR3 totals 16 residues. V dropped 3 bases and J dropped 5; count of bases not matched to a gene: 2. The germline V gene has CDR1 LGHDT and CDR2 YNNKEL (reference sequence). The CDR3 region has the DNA TGTGCCAGCAGCCAGGGACTAGCGGGAGGGGGAGATACGCAGTATTTT. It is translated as CASSQGLAGGGDTQYF.

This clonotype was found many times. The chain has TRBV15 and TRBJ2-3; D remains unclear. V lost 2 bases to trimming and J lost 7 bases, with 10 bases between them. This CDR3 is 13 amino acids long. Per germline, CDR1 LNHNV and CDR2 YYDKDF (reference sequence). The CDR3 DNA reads TGTGCCACCAGCAGATCGATCTCGAATACGCAGTATTTT. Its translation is CATSRSISNTQYF.

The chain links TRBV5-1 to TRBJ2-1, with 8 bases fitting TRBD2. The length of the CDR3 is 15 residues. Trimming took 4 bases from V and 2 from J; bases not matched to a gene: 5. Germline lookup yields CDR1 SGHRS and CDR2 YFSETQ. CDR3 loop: CASSQSGGTYNEQFF. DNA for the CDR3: TGCGCCAGCAGCCAATCGGGAGGGACCTACAATGAGCAGTTCTTC. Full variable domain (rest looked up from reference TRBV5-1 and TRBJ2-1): KAGVTQTPRYLIKTRGQQVTLSCSPISGHRSVSWYQQTPGQGLQFLFEYFSETQRNKGNFPGRFSGRQFSNSRSEMNVSTLELGDSALYLCASSQSGGTYNEQFFGPGTRLTVL.

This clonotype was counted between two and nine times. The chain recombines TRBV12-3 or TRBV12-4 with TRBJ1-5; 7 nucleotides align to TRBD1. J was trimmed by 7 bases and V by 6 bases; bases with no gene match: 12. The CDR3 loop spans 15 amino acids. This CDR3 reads CASSQHDRVDQPQHF. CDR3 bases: TGTGCCAGCAGCCAACACGACAGGGTTGACCAGCCCCAGCATTTT.

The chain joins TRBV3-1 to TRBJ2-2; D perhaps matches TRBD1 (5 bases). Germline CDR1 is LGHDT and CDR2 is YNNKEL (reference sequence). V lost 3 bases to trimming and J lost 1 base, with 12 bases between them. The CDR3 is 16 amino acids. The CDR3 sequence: CASSQDTIRNTGELFF. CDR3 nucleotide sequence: TGTGCCAGCAGCCAGGACACCATAAGGAACACCGGGGAGCTGTTTTTT. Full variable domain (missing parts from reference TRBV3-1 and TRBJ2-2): DTAVSQTPKYLVTQMGNDKSIKCEQNLGHDTMYWYKQDSKKFLKIMFSYNNKELIINETVPNRFSPKSPDKAHLNLHINSLELGDSAVYFCASSQDTIRNTGELFFGEGSRLTVL.

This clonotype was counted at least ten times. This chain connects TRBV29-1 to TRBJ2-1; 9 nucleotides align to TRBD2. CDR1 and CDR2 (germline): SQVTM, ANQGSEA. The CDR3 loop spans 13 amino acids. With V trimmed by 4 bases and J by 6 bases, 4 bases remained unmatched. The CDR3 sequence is CSVVRTSANEQFF. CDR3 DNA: TGCAGCGTTGTTCGGACTAGCGCCAATGAGCAGTTCTTC.

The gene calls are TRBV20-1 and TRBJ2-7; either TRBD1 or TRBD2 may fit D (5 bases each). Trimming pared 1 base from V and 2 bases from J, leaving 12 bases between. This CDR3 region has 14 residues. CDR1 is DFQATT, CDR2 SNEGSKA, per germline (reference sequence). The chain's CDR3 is CSARGGKGAYEQYF. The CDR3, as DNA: TGCAGTGCTAGAGGGGGGAAGGGAGCCTACGAGCAGTACTTC.

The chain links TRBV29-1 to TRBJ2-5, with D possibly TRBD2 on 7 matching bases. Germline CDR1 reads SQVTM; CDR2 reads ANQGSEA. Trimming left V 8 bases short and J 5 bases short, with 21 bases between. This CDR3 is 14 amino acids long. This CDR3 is CSISWGGAGETQYF. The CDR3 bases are TGCAGCATCTCGTGGGGGGGCGCAGGGGAGACCCAGTACTTC. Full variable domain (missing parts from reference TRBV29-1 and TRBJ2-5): SAVISQKPSRDICQRGTSLTIQCQVDSQVTMMFWYRQQPGQSLTLIATANQGSEATYESGFVIDKFPISRPNLTFSTLTVSNMSPEDSSIYLCSISWGGAGETQYFGPGTRLLVL.

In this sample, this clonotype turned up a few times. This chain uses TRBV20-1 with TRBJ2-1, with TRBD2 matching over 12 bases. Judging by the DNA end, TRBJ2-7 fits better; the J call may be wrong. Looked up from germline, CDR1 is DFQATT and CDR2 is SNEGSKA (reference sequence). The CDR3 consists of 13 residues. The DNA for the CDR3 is TGCAGTGTCCCGACTAGCGGGAGCTACGAGCAGTACTTC. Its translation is CSVPTSGSYEQYF.

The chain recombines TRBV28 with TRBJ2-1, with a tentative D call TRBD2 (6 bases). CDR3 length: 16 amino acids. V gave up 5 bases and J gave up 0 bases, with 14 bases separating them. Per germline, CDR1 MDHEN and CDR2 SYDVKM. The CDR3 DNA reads TGTGCCAGCAGTGCCTTAGAAGCGGGCTCCTACAATGAGCAGTTCTTC. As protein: CASSALEAGSYNEQFF.

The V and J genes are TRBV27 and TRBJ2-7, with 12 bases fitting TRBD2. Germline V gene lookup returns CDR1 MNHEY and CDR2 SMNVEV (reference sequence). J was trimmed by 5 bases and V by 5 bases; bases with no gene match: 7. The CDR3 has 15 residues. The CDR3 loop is CASSLLAGGPHEQYF. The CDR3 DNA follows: TGTGCCAGCAGTCTTCTAGCGGGAGGGCCCCACGAGCAGTACTTC.

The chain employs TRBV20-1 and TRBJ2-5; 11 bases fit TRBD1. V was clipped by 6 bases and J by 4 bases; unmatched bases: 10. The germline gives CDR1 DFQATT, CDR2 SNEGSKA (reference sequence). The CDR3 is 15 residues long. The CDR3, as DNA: TGCAGTGCAACCCGGACAGGGGGCAGGGGAGAGACCCAGTACTTC. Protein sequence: CSATRTGGRGETQYF.

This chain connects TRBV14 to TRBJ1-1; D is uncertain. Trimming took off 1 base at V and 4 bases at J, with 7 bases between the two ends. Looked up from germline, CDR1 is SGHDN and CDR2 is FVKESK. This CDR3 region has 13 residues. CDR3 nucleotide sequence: TGTGCCAGCAGCCAAGGACCACGCACTGAAGCTTTCTTT. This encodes CASSQGPRTEAFF.

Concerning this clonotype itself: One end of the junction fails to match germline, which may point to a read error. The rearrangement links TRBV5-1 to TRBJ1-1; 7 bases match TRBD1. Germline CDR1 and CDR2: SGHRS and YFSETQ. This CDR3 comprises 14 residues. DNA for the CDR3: TGCGCCAGCAGCTGGGGACAGCCGAACACTGAACCTTTCTTT. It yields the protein CASSWGQPNTEPFF.

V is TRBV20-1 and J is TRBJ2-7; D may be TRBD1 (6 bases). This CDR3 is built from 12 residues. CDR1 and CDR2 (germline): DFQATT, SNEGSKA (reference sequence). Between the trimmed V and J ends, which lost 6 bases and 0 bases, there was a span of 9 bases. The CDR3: CSATDSSYEQYF. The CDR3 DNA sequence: TGCAGTGCAACGGACAGCTCCTACGAGCAGTACTTC.

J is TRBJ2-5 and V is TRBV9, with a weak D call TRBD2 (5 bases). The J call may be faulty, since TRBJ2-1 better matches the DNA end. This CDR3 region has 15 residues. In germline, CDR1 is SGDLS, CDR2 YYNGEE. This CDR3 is CASSGFLRGSLEQFF. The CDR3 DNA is TGTGCCAGCAGCGGATTCCTAAGAGGGAGTCTGGAGCAGTTCTTC.

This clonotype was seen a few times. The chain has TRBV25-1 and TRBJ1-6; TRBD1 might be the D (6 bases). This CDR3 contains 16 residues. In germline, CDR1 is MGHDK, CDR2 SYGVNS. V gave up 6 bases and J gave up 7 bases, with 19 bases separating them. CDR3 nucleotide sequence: TGTGCCAGCAGCCCGCTCTCAAGGACAGCGAATTCACCCCTCCACTTT. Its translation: CASSPLSRTANSPLHF.

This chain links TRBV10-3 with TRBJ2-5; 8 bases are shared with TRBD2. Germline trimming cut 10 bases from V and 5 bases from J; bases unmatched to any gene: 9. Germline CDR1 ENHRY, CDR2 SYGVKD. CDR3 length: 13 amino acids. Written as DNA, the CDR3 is TGTGCCAGCCAAGCGGGAGTGCGGGAGACCCAGTACTTC. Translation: CASQAGVRETQYF.

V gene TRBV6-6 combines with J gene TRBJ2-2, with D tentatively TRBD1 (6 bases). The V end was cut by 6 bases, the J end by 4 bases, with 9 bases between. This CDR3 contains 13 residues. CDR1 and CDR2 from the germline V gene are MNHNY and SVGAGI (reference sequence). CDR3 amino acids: CASRGTSTGELFF. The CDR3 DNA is TGTGCCAGCAGGGGGACATCCACCGGGGAGCTGTTTTTT.

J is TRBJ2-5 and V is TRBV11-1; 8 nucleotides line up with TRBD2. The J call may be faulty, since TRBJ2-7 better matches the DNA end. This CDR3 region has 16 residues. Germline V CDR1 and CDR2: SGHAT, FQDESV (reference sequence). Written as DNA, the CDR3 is TGTGCCAGCAGCTCGACTTTCAGCGGGAGTCCCTACGAGCAGTACTTC. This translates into CASSSTFSGSPYEQYF.

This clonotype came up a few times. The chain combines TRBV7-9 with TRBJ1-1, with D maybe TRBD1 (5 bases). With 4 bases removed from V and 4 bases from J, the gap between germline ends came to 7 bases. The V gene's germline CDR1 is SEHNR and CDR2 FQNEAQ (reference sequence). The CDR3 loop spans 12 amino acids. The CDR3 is CASSSQATEAFF. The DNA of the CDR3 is TGTGCCAGCAGCTCACAGGCCACTGAAGCTTTCTTT. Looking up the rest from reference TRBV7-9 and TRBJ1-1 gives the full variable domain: DTGVSQNPRHKITKRGQNVTFRCDPISEHNRLYWYRQTLGQGPEFLTYFQNEAQLEKSRLLSDRFSAERPKGSFSTLEIQRTEQGDSAMYLCASSSQATEAFFGQGTRLTVV.

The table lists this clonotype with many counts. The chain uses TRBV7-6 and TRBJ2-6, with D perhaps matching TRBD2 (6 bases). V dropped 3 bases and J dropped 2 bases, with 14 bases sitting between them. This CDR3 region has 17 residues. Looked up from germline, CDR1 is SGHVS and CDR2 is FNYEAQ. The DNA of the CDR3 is TGTGCCAGCAGCTTGGGTAGGGACTCTGCTGGGGCCAACGTCCTGACTTTC. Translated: CASSLGRDSAGANVLTF.

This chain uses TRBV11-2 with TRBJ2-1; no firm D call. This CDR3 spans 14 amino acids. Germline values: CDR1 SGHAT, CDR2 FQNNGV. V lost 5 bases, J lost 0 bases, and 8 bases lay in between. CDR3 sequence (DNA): TGTGCCAGCAGCCCCGGTAACTCCTACAATGAGCAGTTCTTC. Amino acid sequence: CASSPGNSYNEQFF.

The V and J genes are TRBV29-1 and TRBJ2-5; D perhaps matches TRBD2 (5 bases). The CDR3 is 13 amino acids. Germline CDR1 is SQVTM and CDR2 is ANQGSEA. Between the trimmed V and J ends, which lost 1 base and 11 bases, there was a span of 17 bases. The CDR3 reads CSVEASGFGEQYF. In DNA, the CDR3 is TGCAGCGTTGAAGCTTCGGGGTTCGGGGAGCAGTACTTC.

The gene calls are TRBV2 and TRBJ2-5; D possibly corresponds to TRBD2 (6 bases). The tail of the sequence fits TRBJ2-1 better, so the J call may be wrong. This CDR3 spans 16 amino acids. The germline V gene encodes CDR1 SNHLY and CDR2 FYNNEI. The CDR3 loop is CASSEISGLTYNEQFF. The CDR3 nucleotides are TGTGCCAGCAGTGAAATATCGGGACTTACCTACAATGAGCAGTTCTTC.

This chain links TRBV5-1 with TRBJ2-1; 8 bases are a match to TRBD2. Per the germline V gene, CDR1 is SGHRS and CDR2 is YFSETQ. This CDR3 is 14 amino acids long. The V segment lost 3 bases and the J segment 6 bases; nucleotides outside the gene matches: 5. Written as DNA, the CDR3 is TGCGCCAGCAGCTACGGACTAGCCTCCAATGAGCAGTTCTTC. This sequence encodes CASSYGLASNEQFF. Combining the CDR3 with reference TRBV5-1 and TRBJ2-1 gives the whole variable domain KAGVTQTPRYLIKTRGQQVTLSCSPISGHRSVSWYQQTPGQGLQFLFEYFSETQRNKGNFPGRFSGRQFSNSRSEMNVSTLELGDSALYLCASSYGLASNEQFFGPGTRLTVL.

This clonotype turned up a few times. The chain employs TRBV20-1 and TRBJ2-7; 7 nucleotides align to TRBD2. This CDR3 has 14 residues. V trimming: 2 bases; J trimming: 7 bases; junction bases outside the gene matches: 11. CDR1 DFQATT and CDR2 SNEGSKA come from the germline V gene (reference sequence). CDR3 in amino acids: CSARYKPGGKEQYF. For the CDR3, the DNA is TGCAGTGCTAGATACAAACCGGGAGGAAAGGAGCAGTACTTC.

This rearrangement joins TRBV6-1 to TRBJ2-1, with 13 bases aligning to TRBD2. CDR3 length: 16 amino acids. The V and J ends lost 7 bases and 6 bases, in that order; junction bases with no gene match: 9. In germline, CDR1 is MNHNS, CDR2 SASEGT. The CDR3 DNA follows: TGTGCCAGCAAGGTGACTAGCGGGAGGTCTGGCAATGAGCAGTTCTTC. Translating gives CASKVTSGRSGNEQFF.

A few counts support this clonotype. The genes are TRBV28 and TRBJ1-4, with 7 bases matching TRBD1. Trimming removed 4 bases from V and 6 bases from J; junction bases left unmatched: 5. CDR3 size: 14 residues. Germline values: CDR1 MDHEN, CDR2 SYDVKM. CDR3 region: CASSSAGGYEKLFF. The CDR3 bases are TGTGCCAGCAGTTCTGCAGGGGGTTATGAAAAACTGTTTTTT.